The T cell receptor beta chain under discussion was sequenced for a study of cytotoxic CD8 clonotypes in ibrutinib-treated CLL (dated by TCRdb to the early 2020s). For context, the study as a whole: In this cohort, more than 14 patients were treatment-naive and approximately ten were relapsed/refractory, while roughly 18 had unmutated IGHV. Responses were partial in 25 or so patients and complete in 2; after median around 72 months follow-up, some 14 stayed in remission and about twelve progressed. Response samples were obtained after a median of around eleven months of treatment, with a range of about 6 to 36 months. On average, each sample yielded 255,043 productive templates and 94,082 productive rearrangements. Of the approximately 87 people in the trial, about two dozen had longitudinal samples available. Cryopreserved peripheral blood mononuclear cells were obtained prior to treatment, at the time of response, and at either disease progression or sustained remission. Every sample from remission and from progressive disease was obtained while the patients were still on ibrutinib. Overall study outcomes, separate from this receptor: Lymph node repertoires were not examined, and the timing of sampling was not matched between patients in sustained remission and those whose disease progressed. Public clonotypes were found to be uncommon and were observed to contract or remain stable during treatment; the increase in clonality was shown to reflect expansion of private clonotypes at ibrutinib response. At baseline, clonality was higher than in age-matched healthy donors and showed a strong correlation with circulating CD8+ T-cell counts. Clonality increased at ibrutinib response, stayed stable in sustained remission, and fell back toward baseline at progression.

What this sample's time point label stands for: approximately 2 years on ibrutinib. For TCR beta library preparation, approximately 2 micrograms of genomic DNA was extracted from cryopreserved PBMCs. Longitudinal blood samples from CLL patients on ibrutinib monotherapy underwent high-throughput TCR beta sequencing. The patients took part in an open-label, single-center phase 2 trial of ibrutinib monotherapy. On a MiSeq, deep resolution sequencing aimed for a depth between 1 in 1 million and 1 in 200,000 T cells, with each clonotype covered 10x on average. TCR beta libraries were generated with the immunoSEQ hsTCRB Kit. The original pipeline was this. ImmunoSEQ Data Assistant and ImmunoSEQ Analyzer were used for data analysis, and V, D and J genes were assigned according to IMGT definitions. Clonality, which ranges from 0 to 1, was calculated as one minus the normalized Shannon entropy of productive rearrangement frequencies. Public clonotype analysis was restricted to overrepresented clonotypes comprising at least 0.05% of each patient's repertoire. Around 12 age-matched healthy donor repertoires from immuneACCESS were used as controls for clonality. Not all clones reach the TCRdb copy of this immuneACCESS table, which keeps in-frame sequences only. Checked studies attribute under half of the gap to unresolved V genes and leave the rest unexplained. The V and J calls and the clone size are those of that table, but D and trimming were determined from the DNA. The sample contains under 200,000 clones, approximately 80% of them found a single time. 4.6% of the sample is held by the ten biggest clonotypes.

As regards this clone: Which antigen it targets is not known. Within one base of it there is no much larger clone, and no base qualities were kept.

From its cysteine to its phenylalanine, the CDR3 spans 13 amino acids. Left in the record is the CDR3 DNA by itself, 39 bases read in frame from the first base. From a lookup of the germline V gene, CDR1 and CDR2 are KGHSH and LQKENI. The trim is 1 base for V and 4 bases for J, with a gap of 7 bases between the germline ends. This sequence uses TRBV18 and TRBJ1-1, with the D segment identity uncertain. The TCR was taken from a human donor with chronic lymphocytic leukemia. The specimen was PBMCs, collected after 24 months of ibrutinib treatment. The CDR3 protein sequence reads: CASSPRIGTEAFF. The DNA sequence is TGTGCCAGCTCACCACGGATCGGCACTGAAGCTTTCTTT. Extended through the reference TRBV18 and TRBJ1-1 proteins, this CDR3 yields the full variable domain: NAGVMQNPRHLVRRRGQEARLRCSPMKGHSHVYWYRQLPEEGLKFMVYLQKENIIDESGMPKERFSAEFPKEGPSILRIQQVVRGDSAAYFCASSPRIGTEAFFGQGTRLTVV.